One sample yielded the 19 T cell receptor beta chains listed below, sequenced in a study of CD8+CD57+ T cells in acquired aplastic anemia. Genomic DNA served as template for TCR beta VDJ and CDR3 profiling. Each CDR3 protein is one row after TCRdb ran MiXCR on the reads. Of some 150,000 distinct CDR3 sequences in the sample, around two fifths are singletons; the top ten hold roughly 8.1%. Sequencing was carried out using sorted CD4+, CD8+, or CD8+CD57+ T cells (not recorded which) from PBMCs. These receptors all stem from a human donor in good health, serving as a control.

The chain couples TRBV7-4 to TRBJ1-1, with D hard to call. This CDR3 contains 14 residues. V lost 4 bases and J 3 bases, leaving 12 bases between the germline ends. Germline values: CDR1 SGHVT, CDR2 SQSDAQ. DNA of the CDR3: TGTGCCAGCAGCTCCATGGCCAGATACACTGAAGCTTTCTTT. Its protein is CASSSMARYTEAFF.

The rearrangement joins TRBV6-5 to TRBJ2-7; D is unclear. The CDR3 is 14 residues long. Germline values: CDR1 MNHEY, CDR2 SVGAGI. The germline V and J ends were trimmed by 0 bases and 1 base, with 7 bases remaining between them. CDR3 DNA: TGTGCCAGCAGTTACTCGGGTGGGTCCTACGAGCAGTACTTC. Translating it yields CASSYSGGSYEQYF.

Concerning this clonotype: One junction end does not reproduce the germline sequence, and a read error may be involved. This CDR3 reads CASKGTSGSVSYNKQFF. The CDR3 DNA reads as TGTGCCAGCAAAGGGACTAGCGGGAGTGTCTCCTACAATAAGCAGTTCTTC. The J gene is TRBJ2-1, the V gene TRBV6-1, with TRBD2 identical over 14 bases. CDR3 length equals 17 residues. CDR1 and CDR2 from the germline V gene are MNHNS and SASEGT.

CDR3 sequence reads: CASKPDRDNSPLHF. In DNA, the CDR3 is TGTGCCAGCAAGCCCGACAGGGATAATTCACCCCTCCACTTT. V is TRBV2 and J is TRBJ1-6, with 7 bases that match TRBD1. Germline trimming cut 7 bases from V and 5 bases from J; bases unmatched to any gene: 5. The CDR3 length is 14 residues. CDR1 is SNHLY, CDR2 FYNNEI, per germline. Looking up the rest from reference TRBV2 and TRBJ1-6 gives the full variable domain: EPEVTQTPSHQVTQMGQEVILRCVPISNHLYFYWYRQILGQKVEFLVSFYNNEISEKSEIFDDQFSVERPDGSNFTLKIRSTKLEDSAMYFCASKPDRDNSPLHFGNGTRLTVT.

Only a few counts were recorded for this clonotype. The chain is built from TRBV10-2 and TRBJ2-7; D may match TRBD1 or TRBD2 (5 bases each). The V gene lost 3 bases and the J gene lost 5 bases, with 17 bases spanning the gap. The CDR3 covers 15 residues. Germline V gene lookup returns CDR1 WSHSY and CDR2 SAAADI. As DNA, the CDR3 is TGCGCCAGCAGTGACTCAGGGACGCCGAGAGACGAGCAGTACTTC. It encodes CASSDSGTPRDEQYF.

CDR3 region: CASSIGGGPLHF. Here the CDR3 DNA reads TGTGCCAGTAGTATAGGCGGTGGACCCCTCCACTTT. The chain joins TRBV19 to TRBJ1-6; D ambiguous. V shed 1 base and J shed 12 bases, with 7 bases lying between them. Germline loops: CDR1 LNHDA, CDR2 SQIVND (reference sequence). This CDR3 has 12 residues.

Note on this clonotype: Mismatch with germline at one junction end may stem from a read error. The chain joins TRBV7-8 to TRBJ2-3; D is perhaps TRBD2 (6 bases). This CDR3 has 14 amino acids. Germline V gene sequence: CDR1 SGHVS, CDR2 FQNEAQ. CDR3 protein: CASSEGTSIDTQYF. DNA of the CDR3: TGTGCCAGCAGCGAAGGCACTAGCATAGATACGCAGTATTTT. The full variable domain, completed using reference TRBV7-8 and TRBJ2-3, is GAGVSQSPRYKVAKRGQDVALRCDPISGHVSLFWYQQALGQGPEFLTYFQNEAQLDKSGLPSDRFFAERPEGSVSTLKIQRTQQEDSAVYLCASSEGTSIDTQYFGPGTRLTVL.

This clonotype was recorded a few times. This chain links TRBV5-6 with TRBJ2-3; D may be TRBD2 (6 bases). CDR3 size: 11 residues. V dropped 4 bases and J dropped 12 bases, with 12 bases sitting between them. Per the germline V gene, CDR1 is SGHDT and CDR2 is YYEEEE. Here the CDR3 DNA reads TGTGCCAGCAGCCTCACGGGACTTCAGTATTTT. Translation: CASSLTGLQYF.

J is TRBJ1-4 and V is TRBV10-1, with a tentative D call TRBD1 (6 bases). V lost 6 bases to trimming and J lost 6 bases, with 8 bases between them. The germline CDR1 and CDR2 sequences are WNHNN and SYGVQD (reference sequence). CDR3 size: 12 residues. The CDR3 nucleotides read TGCGCCAGCAGATCAGGGGATGAAAAACTGTTTTTT. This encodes CASRSGDEKLFF.

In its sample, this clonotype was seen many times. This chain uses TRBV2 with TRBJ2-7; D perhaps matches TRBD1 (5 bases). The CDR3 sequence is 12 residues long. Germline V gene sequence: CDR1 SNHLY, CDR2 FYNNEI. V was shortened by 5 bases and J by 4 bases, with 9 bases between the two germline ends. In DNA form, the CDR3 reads TGTGCCAGCAGTTACGACAGATACGAGCAGTACTTC. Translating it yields CASSYDRYEQYF.

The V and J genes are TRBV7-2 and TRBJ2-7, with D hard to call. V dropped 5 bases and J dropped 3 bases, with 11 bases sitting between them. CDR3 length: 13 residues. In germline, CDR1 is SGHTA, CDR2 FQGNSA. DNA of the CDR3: TGTGCCAGCAGCATTGTCCCGTTCTACGAGCAGTACTTC. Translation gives CASSIVPFYEQYF. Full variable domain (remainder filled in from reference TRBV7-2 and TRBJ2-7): GAGVSQSPSNKVTEKGKDVELRCDPISGHTALYWYRQSLGQGLEFLIYFQGNSAPDKSGLPSDRFSAERTGGSVSTLTIQRTQQEDSAVYLCASSIVPFYEQYFGPGTRLTVT.

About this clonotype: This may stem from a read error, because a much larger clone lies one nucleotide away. CDR3 sequence (DNA): TGTGCTAGTGGTTTGGGAACCAAATATGGCTACACCTTC. It translates to CASGLGTKYGYTF. V gene TRBV12-5 combines with J gene TRBJ1-2; D is ambiguous. Deletions cut 1 base from V and 5 bases from J, with 8 bases between. The CDR3 covers 13 residues. CDR1 LGHNT and CDR2 FRNRAP come from the germline V gene.

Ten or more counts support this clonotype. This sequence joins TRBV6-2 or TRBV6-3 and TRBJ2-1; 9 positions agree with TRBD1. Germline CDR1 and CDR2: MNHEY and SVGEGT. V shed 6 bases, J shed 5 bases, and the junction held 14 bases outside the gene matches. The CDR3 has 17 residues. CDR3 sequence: CASRPSVRDRVNNEQFF. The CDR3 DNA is TGTGCCAGCAGACCATCAGTACGGGACAGGGTGAACAATGAGCAGTTCTTC.

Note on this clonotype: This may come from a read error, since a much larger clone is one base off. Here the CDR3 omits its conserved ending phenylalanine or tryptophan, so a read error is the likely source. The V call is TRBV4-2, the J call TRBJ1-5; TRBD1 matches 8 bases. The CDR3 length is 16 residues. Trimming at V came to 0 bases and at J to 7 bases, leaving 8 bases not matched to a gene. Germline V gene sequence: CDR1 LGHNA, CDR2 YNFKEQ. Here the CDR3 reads CASSQERGTGSQPQHS. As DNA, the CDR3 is TGTGCCAGCAGCCAAGAAAGAGGGACAGGTTCCCAGCCCCAGCATTCT.

The DNA of the CDR3 is TGTGCCACCAGTGTCCAGGGGAATCGTGGCTACACCTTC. Its protein is CATSVQGNRGYTF. The V and J genes are TRBV24-1 and TRBJ1-2; TRBD1 is a possible D gene (6 bases). This CDR3 has 13 amino acids. Trimming shortened V by 5 bases and J by 7 bases, and 13 bases separated the two germline ends. Germline values: CDR1 KGHDR, CDR2 SFDVKD.

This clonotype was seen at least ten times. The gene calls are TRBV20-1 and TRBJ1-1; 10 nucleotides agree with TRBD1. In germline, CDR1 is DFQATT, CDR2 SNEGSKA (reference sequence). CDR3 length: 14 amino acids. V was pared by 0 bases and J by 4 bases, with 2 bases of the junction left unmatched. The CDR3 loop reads CSAREGQGITEAFF. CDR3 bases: TGCAGTGCTAGAGAGGGACAGGGGATCACTGAAGCTTTCTTT.

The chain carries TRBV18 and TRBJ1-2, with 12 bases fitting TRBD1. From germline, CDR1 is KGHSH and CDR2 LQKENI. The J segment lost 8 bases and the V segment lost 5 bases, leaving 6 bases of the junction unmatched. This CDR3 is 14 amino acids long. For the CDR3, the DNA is TGTGCCAGCTCAGCCGGGACAGGGGGCGAGGGCTACACCTTC. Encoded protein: CASSAGTGGEGYTF.

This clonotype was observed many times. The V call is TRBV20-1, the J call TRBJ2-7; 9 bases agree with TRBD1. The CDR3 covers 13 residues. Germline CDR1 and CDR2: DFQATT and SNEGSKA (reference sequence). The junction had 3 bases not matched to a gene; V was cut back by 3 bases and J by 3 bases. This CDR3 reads CSASGTGIYEQYF. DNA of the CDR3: TGCAGTGCTAGTGGGACAGGGATCTACGAGCAGTACTTC.

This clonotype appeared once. The CDR3 spells CASSVADSAGYGYTF. The CDR3 DNA reads as TGTGCCAGCAGCGTAGCGGACAGCGCCGGCTATGGCTACACCTTC. The rearrangement links TRBV9 to TRBJ1-2; possible D gene TRBD1, 6 bases. CDR3 length: 15 amino acids. With 0 bases removed from V and 4 bases from J, the gap between germline ends came to 13 bases. Germline CDR1 and CDR2: SGDLS and YYNGEE.